A single sample is the source of the 26 T cell receptor beta chains below, sequenced in a study of blood T cells in healthy people across ages. Combining a sample-barcoded 5' primer with a J-beta primer mix, a second PCR ran for about 6 to 11 cycles. TCRdb used MiXCR to reprocess the 5' RACE reads, holding one entry per CDR3 protein. The sample records approximately 900,000 distinct CDR3 sequences, 25% to 35% being singletons. These data are also associated with another study on T cells of mothers and their children.

The sample was blood. The receptors stem from a woman aged 40 to 50 in good health.

This clonotype came up many times. The junction shows a germline mismatch at one end, possibly a read error. The chain recombines TRBV6-1 with TRBJ2-5; 8 nucleotides line up with TRBD2. This CDR3 contains 17 residues. Germline V gene lookup returns CDR1 MNHNS and CDR2 SASEGT. The CDR3 region is CASNEYPPGLGKETQYF. Written as DNA, the CDR3 is TGTGCCAGCAATGAATATCCCCCGGGACTAGGGAAAGAGACCCAGTACTTC.

The rearrangement joins TRBV5-4 to TRBJ1-2; 8 positions agree with TRBD1. The CDR3 is made up of 15 amino acids. Germline CDR1 reads SGHNT; CDR2 reads YYREEE (reference sequence). Trimming took 2 bases from V and 4 from J; bases not matched to a gene: 7. The CDR3 region is CASSFPGGRSYGYTF. The CDR3 DNA follows: TGTGCCAGCAGCTTTCCAGGGGGCCGGAGCTATGGCTACACCTTC.

The chain is built from TRBV5-1 and TRBJ2-2; 8 bases are shared with TRBD1. Germline lookup yields CDR1 SGHRS and CDR2 YFSETQ. V lost 1 base to trimming and J lost 5 bases; unmatched junction nucleotides: 4. The CDR3 is made up of 15 amino acids. CDR3 bases: TGCGCCAGCAGCTTGCAGGGGGCCGGTACCGGGGAGCTGTTTTTT. This sequence encodes CASSLQGAGTGELFF.

The gene calls are TRBV24-1 and TRBJ2-2; D might be TRBD2 (5 bases). The CDR3 has 13 amino acids. The V gene lost 5 bases and the J gene lost 4 bases, with 7 bases spanning the gap. Looked up from germline, CDR1 is KGHDR and CDR2 is SFDVKD. CDR3 DNA sequence: TGTGCCACCAGTGGAGGGTCCACCGGGGAGCTGTTTTTT. Encoded protein: CATSGGSTGELFF.

This clonotype was picked up a small number of times. The chain employs TRBV6-5 and TRBJ2-3; 8 nucleotides match TRBD1. The CDR3 spans 16 residues. Germline V gives CDR1 MNHEY, CDR2 SVGAGI. V was clipped by 5 bases and J by 6 bases; unmatched bases: 13. The CDR3, as DNA: TGTGCCAGCAGTCGTGACAGGGGCTTGCAGGGGGATACGCAGTATTTT. Translating gives CASSRDRGLQGDTQYF.

This clonotype has a count of ten or more. The chain has TRBV28 and TRBJ2-1, with 8 bases aligning to TRBD1. CDR3 length: 17 amino acids. Trimming removed 8 bases from V and 3 bases from J; junction bases left unmatched: 15. The germline CDR1 and CDR2 sequences are MDHEN and SYDVKM. Here the CDR3 DNA reads TGTGCCAGCCAGGACAGGGCCGGAGGTAAAGACTACAATGAGCAGTTCTTC. It encodes CASQDRAGGKDYNEQFF.

The chain has TRBV29-1 and TRBJ2-4; D is unresolved. The closer fit of TRBJ2-7 to the DNA end suggests the J call may be wrong. Germline CDR1 and CDR2: SQVTM and ANQGSEA. This CDR3 has 12 amino acids. The CDR3: CSVEELPDEQYF. DNA of the CDR3: TGCAGCGTTGAGGAACTACCCGACGAGCAGTACTTC.

This clonotype was observed a handful of times. The J gene is TRBJ2-5, the V gene TRBV5-1; D gene ambiguous. Germline-derived CDR1 and CDR2 are SGHRS and YFSETQ. CDR3 length: 15 amino acids. The V end was cut by 3 bases, the J end by 5 bases, with 17 bases between. The CDR3 protein is CASSWYDGNEETQYF. The DNA of the CDR3 is TGCGCCAGCAGCTGGTATGACGGAAACGAGGAGACCCAGTACTTC.

The J gene is TRBJ2-1, the V gene TRBV2; the match to TRBD2 covers 10 bases. The J call may be faulty, since TRBJ2-7 better matches the DNA end. Germline V gene lookup returns CDR1 SNHLY and CDR2 FYNNEI. The CDR3 consists of 15 residues. The CDR3 DNA is TGTGCCAGCAGTGCTGGAGCTAGCGGGAGTTACGAGCAGTACTTC. Amino acid sequence: CASSAGASGSYEQYF.

V gene TRBV19 combines with J gene TRBJ1-1; D is perhaps TRBD1 (5 bases). The CDR3 covers 14 residues. Trimming left V 1 base short and J 2 bases short, with 8 bases between. Germline V gene lookup returns CDR1 LNHDA and CDR2 SQIVND (reference sequence). CDR3 sequence: CASSIGGLNTEAFF. For the CDR3, the DNA is TGTGCCAGTAGTATAGGGGGACTCAACACTGAAGCTTTCTTT.

This clonotype was picked up a small number of times. The J gene is TRBJ2-3, the V gene TRBV12-3 or TRBV12-4, with D possibly being TRBD2 (6 bases). CDR3 length equals 15 residues. Trimming removed 2 bases at V and 1 base at J, with 10 bases between. As DNA, the CDR3 is TGTGCCAGCAGTTTATGGGGCGGGGGCACAGATACGCAGTATTTT. Translation gives CASSLWGGGTDTQYF.

This clonotype turned up a few times. The chain recombines TRBV7-2 with TRBJ2-3; 7 bases agree with TRBD1. Germline loops: CDR1 SGHTA, CDR2 FQGNSA. The CDR3 is 15 residues long. The trim removed 1 base at V and 6 bases at J, leaving 7 bases unmatched. CDR3 in amino acids: CASSLVAGTADTQYF. In DNA, the CDR3 is TGTGCCAGCAGCTTAGTAGCCGGGACAGCGGATACGCAGTATTTT. The entire variable domain, with the rest obtained from reference TRBV7-2 and TRBJ2-3, is as follows: GAGVSQSPSNKVTEKGKDVELRCDPISGHTALYWYRQSLGQGLEFLIYFQGNSAPDKSGLPSDRFSAERTGGSVSTLTIQRTQQEDSAVYLCASSLVAGTADTQYFGPGTRLTVL.

This clonotype was detected only once. The chain recombines TRBV7-9 with TRBJ1-2; 9 nucleotides line up with TRBD1. Germline CDR1 reads SEHNR; CDR2 reads FQNEAQ (reference sequence). The CDR3 spans 15 residues. The trim removed 1 base at V and 10 bases at J, leaving 10 bases unmatched. For the CDR3, the DNA is TGTGCCAGCAGCTTAGTACAGGGGGCTGGGAGTGACTACACCTTC. This codes for CASSLVQGAGSDYTF.

This chain uses TRBV20-1 with TRBJ1-1; D ambiguous. V lost 6 bases to trimming and J lost 1 base, with 9 bases between them. CDR1 is DFQATT, CDR2 SNEGSKA, per germline (reference sequence). The CDR3 covers 12 residues. CDR3 in amino acids: CSAQGPNTEAFF. CDR3 coding DNA: TGCAGTGCCCAAGGACCGAACACTGAAGCTTTCTTT.

The chain combines TRBV20-1 with TRBJ2-7; a weak D match, TRBD2 (7 bases). Between the trimmed V and J ends, which lost 8 bases and 5 bases, there was a span of 13 bases. This CDR3 has 11 residues. Germline V gene lookup returns CDR1 DFQATT and CDR2 SNEGSKA (reference sequence). The CDR3 is CSPSGGHEQYF. The CDR3 DNA sequence: TGCAGTCCTTCGGGGGGCCACGAGCAGTACTTC.

This chain uses TRBV12-3 or TRBV12-4 with TRBJ2-5, with D possibly TRBD1 on 6 matching bases. The CDR3 runs 14 residues. Trimming stripped 2 bases from V and 4 bases from J, with 11 bases between. CDR3 DNA sequence: TGTGCCAGCAGTTTAATGGGGGCTGGAGAGACCCAGTACTTC. Amino acids: CASSLMGAGETQYF.

This clonotype was seen a handful of times. The chain links TRBV6-6 to TRBJ2-1; 7 bases line up with TRBD1. Looked up from germline, CDR1 is MNHNY and CDR2 is SVGAGI (reference sequence). This CDR3 region has 15 residues. Losses at the gene ends were 10 bases for V and 5 bases for J; bases not matched to a gene: 14. Here the CDR3 reads CAITNGQATNNEQFF. Written as DNA, the CDR3 is TGTGCCATCACCAACGGACAGGCGACAAACAATGAGCAGTTCTTC.

The V and J genes are TRBV28 and TRBJ1-1; D is undetermined. The CDR3 extends over 17 amino acids. Germline-derived CDR1 and CDR2 are MDHEN and SYDVKM. The germline V and J ends were trimmed by 3 bases and 0 bases, with 17 bases remaining between them. CDR3 in amino acids: CASSLQAIDEVNTEAFF. The CDR3 DNA reads TGTGCCAGCAGTTTGCAGGCAATTGATGAAGTGAACACTGAAGCTTTCTTT.

The chain uses TRBV6-5 and TRBJ1-1, with 8 positions matching TRBD1. The germline V gene encodes CDR1 MNHEY and CDR2 SVGAGI. The CDR3 length is 16 residues. The junction had 16 bases not matched to a gene; V was cut back by 8 bases and J by 5 bases. CDR3 bases: TGTGCCAGCTCGATGACAGGGGACGTTGCCGGGACTGAAGCTTTCTTT. Its translation: CASSMTGDVAGTEAFF.

This clonotype was recorded at least ten times. The chain has TRBV6-5 and TRBJ2-3; weak D call: TRBD2 (6 bases). CDR3 length: 15 amino acids. The germline V gene encodes CDR1 MNHEY and CDR2 SVGAGI. V shed 4 bases and J shed 0 bases, with 11 bases lying between them. CDR3 sequence reads: CASSSLGLSTDTQYF. As DNA, the CDR3 is TGTGCCAGCAGTTCCCTTGGACTAAGCACAGATACGCAGTATTTT.

The V and J genes are TRBV18 and TRBJ1-1; D is unclear. This CDR3 contains 15 residues. Germline V gene data show CDR1 as KGHSH and CDR2 as LQKENI. Trimming took 3 bases from V and 0 from J, leaving 11 bases between them. CDR3 residues: CASSPSTGMNTEAFF. In DNA, the CDR3 is TGTGCCAGCTCACCTTCGACCGGTATGAACACTGAAGCTTTCTTT.

This clonotype has at least ten counts. The chain links TRBV6-1 to TRBJ2-4; no definite D call. The V end was cut by 5 bases, the J end by 8 bases, with 16 bases between. The germline CDR1 and CDR2 sequences are MNHNS and SASEGT. The CDR3 length is 14 residues. CDR3 sequence: CASSLRIGLDIQYF. In nucleotides, the CDR3 is TGTGCCAGCAGTCTTCGGATTGGTTTGGACATTCAGTACTTC.

In its sample, this clonotype was seen a few times. The J gene is TRBJ2-3, the V gene TRBV20-1; 9 nucleotides agree with TRBD2. The ends lost 3 bases at V and 2 bases at J; junction bases unmatched: 6. This CDR3 comprises 15 residues. Per the germline V gene, CDR1 is DFQATT and CDR2 is SNEGSKA (reference sequence). The CDR3 sequence is CSASSPSGATDTQYF. In DNA, the CDR3 is TGCAGTGCTAGTTCGCCTAGCGGGGCCACAGATACGCAGTATTTT.

This clonotype was seen more than once but under ten times. This chain joins TRBV3-1 and TRBJ2-1; tentatively, D is TRBD2 (5 bases). The germline V gene encodes CDR1 LGHDT and CDR2 YNNKEL (reference sequence). The CDR3 covers 15 residues. The V end was cut by 4 bases, the J end by 1 base, with 11 bases between. The CDR3: CASSPDSQSYNEQFF. In DNA form, the CDR3 reads TGTGCCAGCAGCCCGGACTCGCAATCCTACAATGAGCAGTTCTTC.

This clonotype was observed many times. The chain recombines TRBV6-5 with TRBJ2-5; TRBD2 might be the D (7 bases). The germline V gene encodes CDR1 MNHEY and CDR2 SVGAGI. The ends were cut back, 11 bases at V and 0 bases at J, with 19 bases in the middle. The CDR3 runs 15 residues. CDR3 sequence: CALEGEGLYQETQYF. CDR3 sequence (DNA): TGTGCCCTTGAGGGGGAGGGACTGTACCAAGAGACCCAGTACTTC.

This clonotype was seen once. The rearrangement uses TRBV20-1 and TRBJ2-1, with TRBD2 matching 10 bases. Germline V gene lookup returns CDR1 DFQATT and CDR2 SNEGSKA (reference sequence). The V and J ends lost 6 bases and 6 bases, in that order; junction bases with no gene match: 8. CDR3 length equals 14 residues. The CDR3: CSATQRGGSNEQFF. In nucleotides, the CDR3 is TGCAGTGCCACGCAGCGGGGGGGCAGCAATGAGCAGTTCTTC.